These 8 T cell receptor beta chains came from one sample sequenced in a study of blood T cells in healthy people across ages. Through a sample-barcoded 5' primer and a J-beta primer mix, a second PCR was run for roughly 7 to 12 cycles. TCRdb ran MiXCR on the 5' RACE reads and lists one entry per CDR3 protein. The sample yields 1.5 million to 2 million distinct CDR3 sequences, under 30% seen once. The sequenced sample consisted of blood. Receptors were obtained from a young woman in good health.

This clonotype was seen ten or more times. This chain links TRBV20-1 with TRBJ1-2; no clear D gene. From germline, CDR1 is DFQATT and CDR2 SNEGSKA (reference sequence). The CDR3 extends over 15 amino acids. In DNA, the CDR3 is TGCAGCGCTGAGGGTCCTTGGGCGGACAACTATGGCTACACCTTC. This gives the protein CSAEGPWADNYGYTF.

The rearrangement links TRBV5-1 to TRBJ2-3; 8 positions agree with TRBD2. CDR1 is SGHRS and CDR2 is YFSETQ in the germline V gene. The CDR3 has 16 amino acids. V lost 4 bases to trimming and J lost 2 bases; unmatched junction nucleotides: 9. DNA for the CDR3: TGCGCCAGCAGCGACGGGAGGACTAGCATCACAGATACGCAGTATTTT. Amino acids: CASSDGRTSITDTQYF.

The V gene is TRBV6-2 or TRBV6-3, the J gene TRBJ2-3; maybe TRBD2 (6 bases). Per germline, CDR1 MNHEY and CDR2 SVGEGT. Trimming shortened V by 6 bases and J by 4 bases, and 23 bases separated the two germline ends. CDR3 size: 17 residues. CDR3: CASSTSLLARSADTQYF. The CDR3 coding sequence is TGTGCCAGCAGCACTAGCTTACTCGCCCGTTCTGCAGATACGCAGTATTTT.

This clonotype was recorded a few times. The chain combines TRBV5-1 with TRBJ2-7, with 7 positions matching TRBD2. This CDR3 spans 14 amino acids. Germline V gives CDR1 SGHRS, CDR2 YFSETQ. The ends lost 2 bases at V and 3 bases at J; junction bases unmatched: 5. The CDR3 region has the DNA TGCGCCAGCAGCTTTGGCGAGCGGGGCTACGAGCAGTACTTC. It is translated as CASSFGERGYEQYF.

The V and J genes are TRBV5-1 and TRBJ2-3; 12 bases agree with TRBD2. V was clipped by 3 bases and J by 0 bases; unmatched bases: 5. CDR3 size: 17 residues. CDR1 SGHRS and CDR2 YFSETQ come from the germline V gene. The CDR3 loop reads CASSSSTSGGSTDTQYF. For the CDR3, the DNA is TGCGCCAGCAGCTCATCGACTAGCGGGGGTAGCACAGATACGCAGTATTTT.

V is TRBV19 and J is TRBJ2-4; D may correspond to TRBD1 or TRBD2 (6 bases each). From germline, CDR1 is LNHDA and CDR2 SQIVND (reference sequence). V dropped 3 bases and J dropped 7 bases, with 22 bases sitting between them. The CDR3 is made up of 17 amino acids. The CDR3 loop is CASSMGRDPKGGNIQYF. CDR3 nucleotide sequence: TGTGCCAGTAGTATGGGCCGGGACCCTAAAGGGGGGAACATTCAGTACTTC.

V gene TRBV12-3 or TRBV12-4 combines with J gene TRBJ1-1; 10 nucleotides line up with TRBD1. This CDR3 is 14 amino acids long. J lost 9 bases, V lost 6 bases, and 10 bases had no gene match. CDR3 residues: CASSRQGAQDQAFF. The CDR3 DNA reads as TGTGCCAGCAGCAGACAGGGGGCTCAAGATCAAGCTTTCTTT.

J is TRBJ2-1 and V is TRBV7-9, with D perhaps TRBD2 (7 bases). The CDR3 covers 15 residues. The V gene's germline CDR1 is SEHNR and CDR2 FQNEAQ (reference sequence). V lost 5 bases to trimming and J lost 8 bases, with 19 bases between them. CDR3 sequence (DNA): TGTGCCAGCAGCCCTCCGTTCGGGGGGCGCGATGAGCAGTTCTTC. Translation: CASSPPFGGRDEQFF.